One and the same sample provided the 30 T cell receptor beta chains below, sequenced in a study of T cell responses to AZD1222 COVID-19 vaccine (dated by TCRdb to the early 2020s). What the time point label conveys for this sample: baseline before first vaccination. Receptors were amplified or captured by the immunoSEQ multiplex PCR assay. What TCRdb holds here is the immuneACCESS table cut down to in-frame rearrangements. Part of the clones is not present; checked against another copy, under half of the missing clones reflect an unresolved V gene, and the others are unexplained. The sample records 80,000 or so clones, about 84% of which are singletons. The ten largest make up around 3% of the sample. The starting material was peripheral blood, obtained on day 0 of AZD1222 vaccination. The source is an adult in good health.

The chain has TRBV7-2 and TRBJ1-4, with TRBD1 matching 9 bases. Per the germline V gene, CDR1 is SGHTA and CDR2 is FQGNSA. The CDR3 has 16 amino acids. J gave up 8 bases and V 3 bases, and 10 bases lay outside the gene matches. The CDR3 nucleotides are TGTGCCAGCAGCTTTGGACAGGGGAAAGGGGGCGAAAAACTGTTTTTT. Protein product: CASSFGQGKGGEKLFF.

DNA of the CDR3: TGTGCCAGTAGTATGAGATGGGGTAATAGCAATCAGCCCCAGCATTTT. It encodes CASSMRWGNSNQPQHF. The chain is built from TRBV19 and TRBJ1-5; D uncertain. Germline lookup yields CDR1 LNHDA and CDR2 SQIVND (reference sequence). V lost 3 bases and J 0 bases, leaving 12 bases between the germline ends. The CDR3 spans 16 residues.

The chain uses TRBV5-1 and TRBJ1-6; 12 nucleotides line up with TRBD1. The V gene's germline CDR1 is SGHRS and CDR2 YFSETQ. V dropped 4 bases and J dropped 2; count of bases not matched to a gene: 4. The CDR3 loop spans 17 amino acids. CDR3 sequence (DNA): TGCGCCAGCAGCCAAGGGACAGGGGGCACCTATAATTCACCCCTCCACTTT. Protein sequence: CASSQGTGGTYNSPLHF.

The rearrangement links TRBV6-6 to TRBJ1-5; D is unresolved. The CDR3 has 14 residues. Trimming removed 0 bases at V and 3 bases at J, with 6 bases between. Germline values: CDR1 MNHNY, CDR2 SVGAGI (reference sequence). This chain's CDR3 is CASSYSANNQPQHF. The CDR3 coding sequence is TGTGCCAGCAGTTACTCGGCAAACAATCAGCCCCAGCATTTT.

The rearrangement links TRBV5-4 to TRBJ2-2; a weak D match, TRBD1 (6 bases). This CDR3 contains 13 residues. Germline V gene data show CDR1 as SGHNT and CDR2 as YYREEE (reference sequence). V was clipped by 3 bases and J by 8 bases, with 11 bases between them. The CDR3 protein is CASSSGQGGELFF. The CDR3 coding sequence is TGTGCCAGCAGCTCGGGACAAGGGGGGGAGCTGTTTTTT.

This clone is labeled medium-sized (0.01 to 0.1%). This CDR3 reads CASSPGTGGSGANVLTF. The CDR3 DNA follows: TGCGCCAGCAGCCCTGGGACAGGGGGCTCTGGGGCCAACGTCCTGACTTTC. The rearrangement uses TRBV4-3 and TRBJ2-6; 11 nucleotides line up with TRBD1. The germline CDR1 and CDR2 sequences are LGHNA and YSLEER. V shed 4 bases, J shed 0 bases, and the junction held 2 bases outside the gene matches. CDR3 size: 17 residues.

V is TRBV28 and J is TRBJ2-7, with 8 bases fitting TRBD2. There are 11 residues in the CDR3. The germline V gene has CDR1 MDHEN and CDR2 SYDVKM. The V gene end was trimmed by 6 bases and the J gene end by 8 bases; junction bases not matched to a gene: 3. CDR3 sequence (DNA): TGTGCCAGCAGGGAGCGGGAGAAGCAGTACTTC. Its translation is CASREREKQYF. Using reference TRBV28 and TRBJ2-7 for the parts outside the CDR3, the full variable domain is DVKVTQSSRYLVKRTGEKVFLECVQDMDHENMFWYRQDPGLGLRLIYFSYDVKMKEKGDIPEGYSVSREKKERFSLILESASTNQTSMYLCASREREKQYFGPGTRLTVT.

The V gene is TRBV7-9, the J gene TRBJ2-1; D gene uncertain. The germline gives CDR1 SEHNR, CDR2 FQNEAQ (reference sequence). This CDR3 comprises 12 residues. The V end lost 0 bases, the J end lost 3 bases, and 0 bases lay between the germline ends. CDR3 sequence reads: CASSLAYNEQFF. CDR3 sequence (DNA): TGTGCCAGCAGCTTAGCCTACAATGAGCAGTTCTTC.

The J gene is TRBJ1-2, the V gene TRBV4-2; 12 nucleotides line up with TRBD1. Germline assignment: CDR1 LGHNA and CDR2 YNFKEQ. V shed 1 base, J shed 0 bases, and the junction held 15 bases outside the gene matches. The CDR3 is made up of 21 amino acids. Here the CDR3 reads CASSQGPPEGQGAIPNYGYTF. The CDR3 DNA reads TGTGCCAGCAGCCAAGGACCCCCGGAGGGACAGGGGGCCATTCCTAACTATGGCTACACCTTC.

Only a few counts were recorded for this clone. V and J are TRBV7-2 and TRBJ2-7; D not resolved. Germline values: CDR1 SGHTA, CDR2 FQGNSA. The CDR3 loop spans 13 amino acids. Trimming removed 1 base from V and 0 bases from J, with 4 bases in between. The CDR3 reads CASSLGHSYEQYF. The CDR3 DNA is TGTGCCAGCAGCTTAGGACACTCCTACGAGCAGTACTTC.

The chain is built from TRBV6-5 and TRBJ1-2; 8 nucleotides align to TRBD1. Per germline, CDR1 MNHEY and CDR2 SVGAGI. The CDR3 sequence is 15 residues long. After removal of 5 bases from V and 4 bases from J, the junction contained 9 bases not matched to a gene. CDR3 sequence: CASSPRDRSSYGYTF. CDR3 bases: TGTGCCAGCAGTCCAAGGGACAGGTCCAGCTATGGCTACACCTTC.

Here the CDR3 DNA reads TGCGCCAGCAGCCAACAAACACTAGCGGGGGGGCTGAAAGATACGCAGTATTTT. Its protein is CASSQQTLAGGLKDTQYF. The rearrangement uses TRBV4-3 and TRBJ2-3, with 13 bases aligning to TRBD2. In germline, CDR1 is LGHNA, CDR2 YSLEER. CDR3 length: 18 residues. V trimming: 2 bases; J trimming: 5 bases; junction bases outside the gene matches: 10.

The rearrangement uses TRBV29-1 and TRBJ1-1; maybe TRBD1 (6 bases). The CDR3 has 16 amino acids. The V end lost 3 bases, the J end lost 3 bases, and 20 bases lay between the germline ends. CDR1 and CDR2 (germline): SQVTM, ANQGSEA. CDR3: CSVDRGQGFDDTEAFF. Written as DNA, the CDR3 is TGCAGCGTTGATCGTGGGCAGGGGTTCGATGACACTGAAGCTTTCTTT.

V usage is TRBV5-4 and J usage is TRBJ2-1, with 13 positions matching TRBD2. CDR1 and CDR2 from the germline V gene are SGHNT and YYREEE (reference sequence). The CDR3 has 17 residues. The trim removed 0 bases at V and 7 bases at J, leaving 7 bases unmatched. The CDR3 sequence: CASSLESGTSGINEQFF. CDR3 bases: TGTGCCAGCAGCTTGGAGTCCGGGACTAGCGGGATAAATGAGCAGTTCTTC.

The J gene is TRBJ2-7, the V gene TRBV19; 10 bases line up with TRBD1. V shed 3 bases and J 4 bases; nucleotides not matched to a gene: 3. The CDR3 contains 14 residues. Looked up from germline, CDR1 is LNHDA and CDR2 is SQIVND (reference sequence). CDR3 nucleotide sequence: TGTGCCAGTAGTATTGGGACAGGGGAATACGAGCAGTACTTC. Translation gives CASSIGTGEYEQYF.

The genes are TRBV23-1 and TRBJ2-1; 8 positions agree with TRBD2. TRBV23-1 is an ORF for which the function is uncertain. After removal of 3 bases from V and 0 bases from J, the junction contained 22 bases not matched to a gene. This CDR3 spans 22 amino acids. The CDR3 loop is CASSHTSPGGRDLGDSYNEQFF. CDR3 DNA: TGCGCCAGCAGTCACACCTCCCCGGGGGGGAGGGATCTGGGGGACTCCTACAATGAGCAGTTCTTC.

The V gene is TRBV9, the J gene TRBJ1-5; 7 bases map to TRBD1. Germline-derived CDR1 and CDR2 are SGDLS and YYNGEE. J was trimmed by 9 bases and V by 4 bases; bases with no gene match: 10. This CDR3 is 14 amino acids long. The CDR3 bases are TGTGCCAGCAGCCCCCAGGGGGGGGGAATGCCCCAGCATTTT. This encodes CASSPQGGGMPQHF.

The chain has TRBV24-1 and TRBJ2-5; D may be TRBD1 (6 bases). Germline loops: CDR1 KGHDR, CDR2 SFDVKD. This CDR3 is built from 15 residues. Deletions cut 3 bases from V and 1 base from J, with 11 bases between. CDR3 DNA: TGTGCCACCAGTGATGCGGACAGCTTCCAAGAGACCCAGTACTTC. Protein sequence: CATSDADSFQETQYF.

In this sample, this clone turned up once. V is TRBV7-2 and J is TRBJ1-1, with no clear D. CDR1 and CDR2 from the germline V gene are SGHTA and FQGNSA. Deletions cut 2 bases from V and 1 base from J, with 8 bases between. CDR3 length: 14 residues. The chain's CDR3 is CASSLSDGNTEAFF. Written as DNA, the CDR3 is TGTGCCAGCAGCTTATCGGACGGGAACACTGAAGCTTTCTTT.

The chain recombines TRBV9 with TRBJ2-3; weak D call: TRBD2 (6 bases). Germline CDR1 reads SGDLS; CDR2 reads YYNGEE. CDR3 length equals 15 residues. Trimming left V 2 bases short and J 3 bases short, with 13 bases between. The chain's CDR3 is CASSVGLAETDTQYF. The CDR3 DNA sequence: TGTGCCAGCAGCGTGGGACTGGCGGAGACAGATACGCAGTATTTT.

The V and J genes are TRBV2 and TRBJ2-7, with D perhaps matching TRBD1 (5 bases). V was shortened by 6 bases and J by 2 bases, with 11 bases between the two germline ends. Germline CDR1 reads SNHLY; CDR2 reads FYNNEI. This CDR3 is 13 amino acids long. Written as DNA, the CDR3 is TGTGCCAGCAGGGTGGACATTGCCTACGAGCAGTACTTC. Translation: CASRVDIAYEQYF.

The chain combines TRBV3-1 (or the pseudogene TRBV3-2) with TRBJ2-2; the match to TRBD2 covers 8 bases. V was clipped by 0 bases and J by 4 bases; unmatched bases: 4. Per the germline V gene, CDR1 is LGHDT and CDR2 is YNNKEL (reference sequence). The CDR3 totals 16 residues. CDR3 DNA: TGTGCCAGCAGCCAAGAAGCGGGAGACCCCACCGGGGAGCTGTTTTTT. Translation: CASSQEAGDPTGELFF.

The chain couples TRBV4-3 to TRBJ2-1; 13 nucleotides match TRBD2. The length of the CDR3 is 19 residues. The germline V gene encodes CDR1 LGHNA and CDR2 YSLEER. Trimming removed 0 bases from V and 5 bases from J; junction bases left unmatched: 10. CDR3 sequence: CASSQDLGLAGDVDNEQFF. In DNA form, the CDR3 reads TGCGCCAGCAGCCAAGATCTCGGACTAGCGGGAGACGTAGACAATGAGCAGTTCTTC.

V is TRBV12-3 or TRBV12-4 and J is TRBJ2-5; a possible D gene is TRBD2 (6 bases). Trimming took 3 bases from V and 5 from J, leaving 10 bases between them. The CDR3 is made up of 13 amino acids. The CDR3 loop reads CASSLGRGETQYF. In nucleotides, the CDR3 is TGTGCCAGCAGTTTGGGCCGGGGGGAGACCCAGTACTTC.

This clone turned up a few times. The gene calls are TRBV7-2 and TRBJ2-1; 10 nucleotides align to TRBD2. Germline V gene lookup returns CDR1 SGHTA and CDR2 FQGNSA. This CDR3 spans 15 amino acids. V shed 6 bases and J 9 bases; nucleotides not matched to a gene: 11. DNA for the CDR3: TGTGCCAGCAGTACTAGCGGGGTAGCGTCAAGTGAGCAGTTCTTC. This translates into CASSTSGVASSEQFF.

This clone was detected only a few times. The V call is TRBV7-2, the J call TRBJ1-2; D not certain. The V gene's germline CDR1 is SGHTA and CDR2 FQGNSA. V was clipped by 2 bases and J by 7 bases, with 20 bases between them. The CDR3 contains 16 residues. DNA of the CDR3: TGTGCCAGCAGCTTAACGCCTCCGGATCCATCGCGTGGCTACACCTTC. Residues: CASSLTPPDPSRGYTF.

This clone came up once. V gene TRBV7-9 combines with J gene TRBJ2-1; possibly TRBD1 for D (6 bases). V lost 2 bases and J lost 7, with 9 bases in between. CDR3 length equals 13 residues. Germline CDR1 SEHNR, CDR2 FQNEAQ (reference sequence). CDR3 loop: CASSLPQGNEQFF. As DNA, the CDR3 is TGTGCCAGCAGCTTACCACAGGGTAATGAGCAGTTCTTC. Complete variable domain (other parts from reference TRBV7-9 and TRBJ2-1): DTGVSQNPRHKITKRGQNVTFRCDPISEHNRLYWYRQTLGQGPEFLTYFQNEAQLEKSRLLSDRFSAERPKGSFSTLEIQRTEQGDSAMYLCASSLPQGNEQFFGPGTRLTVL.

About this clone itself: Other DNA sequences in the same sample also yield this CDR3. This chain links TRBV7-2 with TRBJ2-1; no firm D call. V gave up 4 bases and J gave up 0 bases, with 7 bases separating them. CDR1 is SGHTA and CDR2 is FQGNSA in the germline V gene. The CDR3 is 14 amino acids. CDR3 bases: TGTGCCAGCAGCTCCCCTGGCTCCTACAATGAGCAGTTCTTC. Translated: CASSSPGSYNEQFF.

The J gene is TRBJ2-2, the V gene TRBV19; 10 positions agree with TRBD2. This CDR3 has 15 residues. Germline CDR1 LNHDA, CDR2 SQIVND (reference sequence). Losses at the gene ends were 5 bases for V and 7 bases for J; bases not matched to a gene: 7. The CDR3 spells CASSSRSSGSGELFF. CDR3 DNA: TGTGCCAGTAGTTCTAGGTCTAGCGGGAGCGGGGAGCTGTTTTTT.

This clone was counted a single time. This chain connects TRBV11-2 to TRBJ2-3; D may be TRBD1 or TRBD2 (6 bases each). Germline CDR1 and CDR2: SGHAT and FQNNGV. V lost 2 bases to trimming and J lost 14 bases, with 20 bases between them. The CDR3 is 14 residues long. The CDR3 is CASSLPGGGARSYF. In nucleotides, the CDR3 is TGTGCCAGCAGCTTACCTGGGGGCGGGGCCCGGTCGTATTTT.